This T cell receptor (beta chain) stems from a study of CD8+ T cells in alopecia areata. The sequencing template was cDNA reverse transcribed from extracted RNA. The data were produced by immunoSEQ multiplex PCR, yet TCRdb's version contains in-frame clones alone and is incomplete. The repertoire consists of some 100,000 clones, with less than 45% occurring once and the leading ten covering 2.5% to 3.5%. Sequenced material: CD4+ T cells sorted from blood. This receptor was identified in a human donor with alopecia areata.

The CDR3 region has the DNA TGCAGCGTTTTTCCCAAAGATACGCAGTATTTT. Its protein product is CSVFPKDTQYF. The chain has TRBV29-1 and TRBJ2-3; no clear D gene. Per the germline V gene, CDR1 is SQVTM and CDR2 is ANQGSEA. V was trimmed by 5 bases and J by 5 bases, leaving 8 bases between them. This CDR3 is built from 11 residues.